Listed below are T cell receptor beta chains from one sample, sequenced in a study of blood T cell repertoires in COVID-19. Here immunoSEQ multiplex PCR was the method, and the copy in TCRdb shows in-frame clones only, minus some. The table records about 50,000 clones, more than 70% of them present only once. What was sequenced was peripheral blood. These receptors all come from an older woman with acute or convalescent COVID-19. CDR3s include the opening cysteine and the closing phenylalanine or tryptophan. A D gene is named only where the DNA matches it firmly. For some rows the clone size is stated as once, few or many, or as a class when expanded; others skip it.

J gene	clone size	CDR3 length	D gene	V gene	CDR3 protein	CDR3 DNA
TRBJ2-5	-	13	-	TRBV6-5	CASRPTGKETQYF	TGTGCCAGCAGGCCCACAGGGAAGGAGACCCAGTACTTC
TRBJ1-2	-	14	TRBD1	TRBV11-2	CASSRSQGAGGYTF	TGTGCCAGCAGCCGTTCACAGGGGGCAGGAGGCTACACCTTC
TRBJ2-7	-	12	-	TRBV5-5	CASSRAGFEQYF	TGTGCCAGCAGCCGGGCGGGGTTTGAGCAGTACTTC
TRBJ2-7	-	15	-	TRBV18	CASSPNPPASDEQYF	TGTGCCAGCTCACCTAATCCACCGGCGAGCGACGAGCAGTACTTC
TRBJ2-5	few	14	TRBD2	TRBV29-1	CSVATAGGRETQYF	TGCAGCGTTGCCACCGCGGGGGGCCGGGAGACCCAGTACTTC
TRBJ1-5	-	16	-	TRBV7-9	CASSLTVGNGGQPQHF	TGTGCCAGCAGCTTGACGGTGGGCAACGGGGGTCAGCCCCAGCATTTT
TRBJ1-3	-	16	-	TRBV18	CASSPRQAISGNTIYF	TGTGCCAGCTCACCACGACAGGCCATCTCTGGAAACACCATATATTTT
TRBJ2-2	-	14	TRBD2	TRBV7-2	CASSPVSGAGELFF	TGTGCCAGCAGCCCCGTTAGCGGGGCCGGGGAGCTGTTTTTT
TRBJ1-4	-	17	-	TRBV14	CASSPGGVWETNEKLFF	TGTGCCAGCAGCCCCGGCGGGGTATGGGAAACTAATGAAAAACTGTTTTTT
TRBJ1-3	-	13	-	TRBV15	CATKHRSGNTIYF	TGTGCCACCAAGCACAGATCTGGAAACACCATATATTTT
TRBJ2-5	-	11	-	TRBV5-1	CASNLGETQYF	TGCGCCAGCAACCTAGGAGAGACCCAGTACTTC
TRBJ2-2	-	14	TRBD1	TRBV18	CASSDRGMAGELFF	TGTGCCAGCTCGGACAGGGGGATGGCCGGGGAGCTGTTTTTT
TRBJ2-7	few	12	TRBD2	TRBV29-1	CSVRTGGYEQYF	TGCAGCGTCCGGACGGGGGGCTACGAGCAGTACTTC
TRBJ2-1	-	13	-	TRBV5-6	CASSRVFYNEQFF	TGTGCCAGCAGCCGGGTCTTCTACAATGAGCAGTTCTTC
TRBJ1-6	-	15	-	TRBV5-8	CASSFWSSYNSPLHF	TGTGCCAGCAGCTTCTGGAGCTCCTATAATTCACCCCTCCACTTT
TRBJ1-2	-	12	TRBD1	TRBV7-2	CASSWAGGGYTF	TGTGCCAGCAGCTGGGCAGGGGGAGGCTACACCTTC
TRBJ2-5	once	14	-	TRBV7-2	CASSLVAREETQYF	TGTGCCAGCAGCTTAGTGGCCAGGGAAGAGACCCAGTACTTC
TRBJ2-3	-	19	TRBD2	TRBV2	CASSLRLAGGAKRTDTQYF	TGTGCCAGCAGCTTAAGGCTAGCGGGGGGGGCCAAGCGCACAGATACGCAGTATTTT
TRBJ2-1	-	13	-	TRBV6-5	CAGTGLPYNEQFF	TGTGCCGGCACAGGGTTACCCTACAATGAGCAGTTCTTC
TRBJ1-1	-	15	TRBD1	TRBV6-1	CASSERDRGHSEAFF	TGTGCCAGCAGTGAAAGGGACAGGGGGCACAGTGAAGCTTTCTTT
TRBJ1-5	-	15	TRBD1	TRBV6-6	CASSYGTGGNQPQHF	TGTGCCAGCAGTTATGGGACAGGGGGCAATCAGCCCCAGCATTTT
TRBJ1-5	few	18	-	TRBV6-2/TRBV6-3	CASSWGEGTSYSNQPQHF	TGTGCCAGCAGTTGGGGGGAGGGAACAAGTTATAGCAATCAGCCCCAGCATTTT
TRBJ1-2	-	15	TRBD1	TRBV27	CASRKGAGLDYGYTF	TGTGCCAGCAGGAAGGGGGCAGGTCTGGATTATGGCTACACCTTC
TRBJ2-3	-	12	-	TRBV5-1	CASSLVADTQYF	TGCGCCAGCAGCTTAGTGGCCGATACGCAGTATTTT
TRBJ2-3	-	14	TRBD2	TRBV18	CASSAGRTADTQYF	TGTGCCAGCTCCGCCGGGAGGACGGCAGATACGCAGTATTTT
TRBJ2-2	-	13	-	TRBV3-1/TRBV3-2	CASSPQGTGELFF	TGTGCCAGCAGCCCCCAGGGCACCGGGGAGCTGTTTTTT
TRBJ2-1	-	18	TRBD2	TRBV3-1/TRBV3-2	CASSQDPAGGRAGNEQFF	TGTGCCAGCAGCCAGGACCCTGCCGGGGGGAGGGCTGGCAATGAGCAGTTCTTC
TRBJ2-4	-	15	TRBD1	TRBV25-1	CASSESLGGLNIQYF	TGTGCCAGCAGTGAATCTCTAGGGGGCCTAAACATTCAGTACTTC
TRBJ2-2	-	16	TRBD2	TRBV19	CASTVSSGVNTGELFF	TGTGCCAGTACCGTATCCAGCGGGGTAAACACCGGGGAGCTGTTTTTT
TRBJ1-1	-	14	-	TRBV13	CASSISKGVTEAFF	TGTGCCAGCAGCATATCAAAGGGGGTCACTGAAGCTTTCTTT
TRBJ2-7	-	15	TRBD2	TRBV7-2	CASSLSSGRIDEQYF	TGTGCCAGCAGCTTATCCAGCGGGAGGATTGACGAGCAGTACTTC
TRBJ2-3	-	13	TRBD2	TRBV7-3	CASSAGGLDTQYF	TGTGCCAGCAGCGCGGGGGGGCTGGATACGCAGTATTTT
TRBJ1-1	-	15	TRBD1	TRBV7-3	CASSPDRAIGTEAFF	TGTGCCAGCAGCCCGGACAGGGCGATTGGCACTGAAGCTTTCTTT
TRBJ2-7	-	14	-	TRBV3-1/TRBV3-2	CASSQGNFLHEQYF	TGTGCCAGCAGCCAAGGAAACTTCCTCCACGAGCAGTACTTC
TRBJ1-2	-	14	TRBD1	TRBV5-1	CASSLDRGDYGYTF	TGCGCCAGCAGCTTGGACAGGGGTGACTATGGCTACACCTTC
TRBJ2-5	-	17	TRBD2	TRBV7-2	CASSFRTSGRPGETQYF	TGTGCCAGCAGCTTCCGGACTAGCGGGAGGCCGGGGGAGACCCAGTACTTC
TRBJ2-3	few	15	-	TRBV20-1	CSASNPEPDTDTQYF	TGCAGTGCTAGTAATCCCGAGCCCGACACAGATACGCAGTATTTT
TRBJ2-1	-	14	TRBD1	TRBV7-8	CASSLGGQGNEQFF	TGTGCCAGCAGCTTAGGGGGACAGGGGAATGAGCAGTTCTTC
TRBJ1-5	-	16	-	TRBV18	CASSLREYNSNQPQHF	TGTGCCAGCTCACTCCGGGAGTACAATAGCAATCAGCCCCAGCATTTT
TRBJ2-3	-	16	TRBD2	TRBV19	CASSPRIAGDADTQYF	TGTGCCAGTAGTCCCCGCATAGCGGGAGACGCAGATACGCAGTATTTT
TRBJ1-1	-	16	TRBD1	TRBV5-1	CASSLGPGQQNTEAFF	TGCGCCAGCAGCTTGGGGCCGGGACAGCAGAACACTGAAGCTTTCTTT
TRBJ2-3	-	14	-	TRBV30	CAWSGLFSTDTQYF	TGTGCCTGGAGCGGACTATTTAGCACAGATACGCAGTATTTT
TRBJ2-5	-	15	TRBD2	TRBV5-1	CASSEAGGLRETQYF	TGCGCCAGCAGCGAAGCGGGGGGGCTTAGAGAGACCCAGTACTTC
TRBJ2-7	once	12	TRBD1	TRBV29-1	CSVGQVSYEQYF	TGCAGCGTCGGACAGGTGTCCTACGAGCAGTACTTC
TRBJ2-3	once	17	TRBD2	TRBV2	CASRGTGTSGTGDTQYF	TGTGCCAGCAGGGGTACTGGGACTAGCGGGACGGGGGATACGCAGTATTTT
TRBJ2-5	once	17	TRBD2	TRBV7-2	CASSFLQSGGRQETQYF	TGTGCCAGCAGCTTCCTACAGAGCGGGGGTAGGCAAGAGACCCAGTACTTC
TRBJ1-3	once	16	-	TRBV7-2	CASSSVGGLGGNTIYF	TGTGCCAGCAGCTCCGTCGGGGGGCTGGGTGGAAACACCATATATTTT
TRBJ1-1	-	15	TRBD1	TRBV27	CASSLKTGGNTEAFF	TGTGCCAGCAGTCTCAAGACAGGGGGGAACACTGAAGCTTTCTTT
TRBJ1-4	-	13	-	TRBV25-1	CASSDSLNEKLFF	TGTGCCAGCAGTGATTCCTTGAATGAAAAACTGTTTTTT